Below, 20 T cell receptor beta chains from the same sample are listed, as sequenced in a study of cytomegalovirus exposure and HLA in healthy donors. PCR primers comprised 60 Vbeta and 13 Jbeta primers. Clones were sequenced by immunoSEQ multiplex PCR, and TCRdb holds only the in-frame ones, with some missing. The table lists 35,000 to 55,000 clones, about 73% of them singletons, with roughly 3.2% in the top ten. The material sequenced was PBMCs. The source of these receptors is a woman in her twenties or thirties in good health and CMV-seronegative.

In its sample, this clone was seen a few times. The chain joins TRBV4-2 to TRBJ2-5; TRBD1 agrees at 11 bases. Germline-derived CDR1 and CDR2 are LGHNA and YNFKEQ. V was pared by 4 bases and J by 5 bases, with 9 bases of the junction left unmatched. The CDR3 totals 16 residues. As DNA, the CDR3 is TGTGCCAGCAGCCGAAAACCGGGACAGGGGGAGGAGACCCAGTACTTC. Translating gives CASSRKPGQGEETQYF.

The V call is TRBV28, the J call TRBJ1-1; tentative D call: TRBD1 (5 bases). The germline V gene encodes CDR1 MDHEN and CDR2 SYDVKM. V was trimmed by 5 bases and J by 3 bases, leaving 16 bases between them. The CDR3 is 15 residues long. CDR3 sequence reads: CASSSASRGDTEAFF. The CDR3 nucleotides are TGTGCCAGCAGTAGCGCTTCGCGGGGGGACACTGAAGCTTTCTTT.

The V and J genes are TRBV28 and TRBJ2-1; D is perhaps TRBD2 (5 bases). This CDR3 comprises 17 residues. CDR1 and CDR2 from the germline V gene are MDHEN and SYDVKM. Trimming shortened V by 4 bases and J by 6 bases, and 22 bases separated the two germline ends. CDR3 in amino acids: CASSSGRAYDGGNEQFF. For the CDR3, the DNA is TGTGCCAGCAGTTCAGGCCGGGCCTACGATGGAGGCAATGAGCAGTTCTTC.

The chain joins TRBV2 to TRBJ2-5; no definite D call. In germline, CDR1 is SNHLY, CDR2 FYNNEI. Trimming stripped 8 bases from V and 2 bases from J, with 9 bases between. The CDR3 consists of 12 residues. The CDR3 bases are TGTGCCAGCGCGCGCGATCAAGAGACCCAGTACTTC. This gives the protein CASARDQETQYF.

This clone was observed a few times. This CDR3 reads CASSDRGFKSGANVLTF. The CDR3 DNA is TGTGCCAGCAGCGACCGGGGGTTTAAGTCTGGGGCCAACGTCCTGACTTTC. The gene calls are TRBV28 and TRBJ2-6; weak D call: TRBD2 (6 bases). Germline V gene lookup returns CDR1 MDHEN and CDR2 SYDVKM. The V gene lost 6 bases and the J gene lost 1 base, with 16 bases spanning the gap. This CDR3 has 17 amino acids.

The rearrangement links TRBV19 to TRBJ2-7; D is undetermined. Germline-derived CDR1 and CDR2 are LNHDA and SQIVND (reference sequence). The CDR3 is 11 residues long. V lost 8 bases, J lost 4 bases, and 9 bases lay in between. The DNA for the CDR3 is TGTGCCAGTGAACGAGATTACGAGCAGTACTTC. This codes for CASERDYEQYF.

This clone was picked up a small number of times. The V call is TRBV6-6, the J call TRBJ1-1, with a weak D call TRBD1 (6 bases). Germline lookup yields CDR1 MNHNY and CDR2 SVGAGI (reference sequence). The CDR3 runs to 14 residues. Trimming removed 5 bases at V and 6 bases at J, with 16 bases between. CDR3 DNA sequence: TGTGCCAGCAGTACCACAGGGATGATATCTGAAGCTTTCTTT. Its protein is CASSTTGMISEAFF.

V usage is TRBV29-1 and J usage is TRBJ2-5; 8 bases agree with TRBD1. The CDR3 extends over 14 amino acids. Germline V gene sequence: CDR1 SQVTM, CDR2 ANQGSEA. V was pared by 6 bases and J by 4 bases, with 10 bases of the junction left unmatched. DNA for the CDR3: TGCAGCGTAATTGATCGGACAGGGACAGAGACCCAGTACTTC. Amino acids: CSVIDRTGTETQYF.

The chain employs TRBV7-8 and TRBJ1-5, with TRBD1 as a possible D gene (6 bases). V lost 0 bases and J 7 bases, leaving 13 bases between the germline ends. The CDR3 runs to 15 residues. CDR1 and CDR2 from the germline V gene are SGHVS and FQNEAQ. CDR3 region: CASSLAGTRRQPQHF. CDR3 DNA sequence: TGTGCCAGCAGCTTAGCGGGGACACGGAGACAGCCCCAGCATTTT.

The chain is built from TRBV25-1 and TRBJ2-7, with TRBD2 matching over 11 bases. V trimming: 9 bases; J trimming: 0 bases; junction bases outside the gene matches: 7. The CDR3 sequence is 15 residues long. In germline, CDR1 is MGHDK, CDR2 SYGVNS. The CDR3 region is CARGTSGVSSYEQYF. CDR3 coding DNA: TGTGCCAGAGGGACTAGCGGTGTGAGCTCCTACGAGCAGTACTTC.

This clone was seen a handful of times. The chain uses TRBV11-1 and TRBJ1-5; D is unresolved. The CDR3 contains 15 residues. V was shortened by 5 bases and J by 2 bases, with 13 bases between the two germline ends. Germline V gives CDR1 SGHAT, CDR2 FQDESV (reference sequence). The DNA for the CDR3 is TGTGCCAGCAGCCACCAGGAACGGTGCAATCAGCCCCAGCATTTT. Amino acids: CASSHQERCNQPQHF.

This clone was seen a handful of times. The chain employs TRBV7-9 and TRBJ1-5; no clear D gene. The CDR3 is 14 residues long. Trimming left V 5 bases short and J 4 bases short, with 12 bases between. Looked up from germline, CDR1 is SEHNR and CDR2 is FQNEAQ (reference sequence). The CDR3 DNA is TGTGCCAGCAGCACCCAGGCGAGTAATCAGCCCCAGCATTTT. Its translation: CASSTQASNQPQHF.

The chain carries TRBV29-1 and TRBJ1-2; 10 bases are shared with TRBD1. The CDR3 has 13 residues. Germline CDR1 reads SQVTM; CDR2 reads ANQGSEA. Trimming removed 1 base from V and 4 bases from J; junction bases left unmatched: 0. This chain's CDR3 is CSVEGTGGYGYTF. Here the CDR3 DNA reads TGCAGCGTTGAAGGGACAGGGGGCTATGGCTACACCTTC.

V gene TRBV6-5 combines with J gene TRBJ2-3; a weak D match, TRBD2 (7 bases). Trimming took off 5 bases at V and 4 bases at J, with 16 bases between the two ends. CDR3 length: 15 residues. The germline gives CDR1 MNHEY, CDR2 SVGAGI. CDR3 DNA: TGTGCCAGCAGTAGCCTTGGCGGGGGCGCAGATACGCAGTATTTT. Amino acids: CASSSLGGGADTQYF.

The chain recombines TRBV15 with TRBJ2-7, with D tentatively TRBD2 (6 bases). The CDR3 is 15 residues long. Germline loops: CDR1 LNHNV, CDR2 YYDKDF (reference sequence). Trimming pared 3 bases from V and 7 bases from J, leaving 19 bases between. This CDR3 is CATSRVAPAGREQYF. The CDR3 region has the DNA TGTGCCACCAGCAGGGTTGCCCCAGCGGGTCGGGAGCAGTACTTC.

This sequence joins TRBV5-6 and TRBJ2-1; no firm D call. V shed 0 bases and J shed 13 bases, with 8 bases lying between them. This CDR3 spans 11 amino acids. Germline V gives CDR1 SGHDT, CDR2 YYEEEE. The CDR3 DNA reads TGTGCCAGCAGCTTGGGGGCACACCAGTTCTTC. Encoded protein: CASSLGAHQFF.

The CDR3 DNA is TGTGCCAGCAGCTTAGAAGCGAACATGAACACTGAAGCTTTCTTT. It translates to CASSLEANMNTEAFF. The V and J genes are TRBV7-9 and TRBJ1-1; D remains unclear. The germline V gene encodes CDR1 SEHNR and CDR2 FQNEAQ (reference sequence). Between the trimmed V and J ends, which lost 1 base and 0 bases, there was a span of 9 bases. This CDR3 is built from 15 residues.

The chain couples TRBV19 to TRBJ2-7; 9 bases fit TRBD2. Per germline, CDR1 LNHDA and CDR2 SQIVND (reference sequence). Unmatched junction bases numbered 8, after V lost 3 bases and J lost 5 bases. CDR3 size: 15 residues. CDR3 region: CASSIPGLASNEQYF. Here the CDR3 DNA reads TGTGCCAGTAGTATCCCTGGACTAGCGAGCAACGAGCAGTACTTC.

The rearrangement uses TRBV10-1 and TRBJ2-3; 8 bases are shared with TRBD2. Germline V gene sequence: CDR1 WNHNN, CDR2 SYGVQD (reference sequence). This CDR3 region has 14 residues. The J segment lost 7 bases and the V segment lost 6 bases, leaving 9 bases of the junction unmatched. The CDR3 nucleotides read TGCGCCAGCAGCCCCGGGACTAGATTGAATACGCAGTATTTT. Translating gives CASSPGTRLNTQYF.

The chain recombines TRBV7-9 with TRBJ2-7; 7 bases are shared with TRBD1. Germline V gives CDR1 SEHNR, CDR2 FQNEAQ (reference sequence). The CDR3 is 13 amino acids. Trimming cost V 5 bases and J 4 bases; bases outside gene matches: 5. DNA of the CDR3: TGTGCCAGCAGCCTCTTGACAGGGTACGAGCAGTACTTC. The encoded protein is CASSLLTGYEQYF.